This TCR beta chain was documented in a study of T cells after yellow fever vaccination. TCRdb used MiXCR to reprocess the 5' RACE reads, holding one entry per CDR3 protein. The sample includes about 310,000 distinct CDR3 sequences, roughly 3.5% of them seen just once. The CDR3 has 14 residues. J lost 8 bases, V lost 3 bases, and 7 bases had no gene match. Germline assignment: CDR1 SEHNR and CDR2 FQNEAQ (reference sequence). Ten or more counts support this clonotype. The chain joins TRBV7-9 to TRBJ1-2; 9 bases are a match to TRBD1. Material: PBMCs, obtained on the day of the yellow fever booster vaccination. The sequence was obtained from a man aged 18 to 35 who received the YFV17D yellow fever vaccine. The CDR3 region has the DNA TGTGCCAGCAGCTTTGGGGGACAGGGTGACGGCTACACCTTC. It yields the protein CASSFGGQGDGYTF.